The sequence of this T cell receptor beta chain was determined in a study of T cell responses to AZD1222 COVID-19 vaccine. The method was immunoSEQ multiplex PCR; TCRdb's version includes in-frame clones alone and lacks a portion of them. The sample has roughly 150,000 clones; approximately 91% are singletons. Between the trimmed V and J ends, which lost 2 bases and 4 bases, there was a span of 11 bases. Germline assignment: CDR1 MDHEN and CDR2 SYDVKM. The CDR3 covers 14 residues. This sequence joins TRBV28 and TRBJ1-1, with D hard to call. The clonotype was recovered from an adult who received the AZD1222 COVID-19 vaccine. Here the sequenced sample was peripheral blood, taken 28 days after the second AZD1222 dose. CDR3 sequence: CASSLHDRGTEAFF. The CDR3, as DNA: TGTGCCAGCAGTTTACACGACCGAGGCACTGAAGCTTTCTTT.